These 22 T cell receptor beta chains were sequenced from one sample in a study of tissue T cells after allogeneic stem cell transplantation. Sequencing was performed with immunoSEQ multiplex PCR; in TCRdb, only in-frame clones are kept and a portion is missing. The sample carries 45,000 to 50,000 clones, 65% to 80% recorded once. The sequenced material came from sorted cells pooled from one or two spleens. Every receptor here comes from a pool of C57BL/6 mice in good health.

This clone was seen only once. Genes here carry mouse names. The CDR3 extends 1 residue past the end of the read, so its final part is completed from the germline J gene. This chain connects TRBV31 to TRBJ1-1; D is undetermined. Trimming pared 0 bases from V and 0 bases from J, leaving 8 bases between. The CDR3 is made up of 14 amino acids. The germline V gene encodes CDR1 GKSSPN and CDR2 SITVG. The CDR3 is CAWSLSQTNTEVFF. Partial CDR3 DNA: TGTGCCTGGAGTCTATCACAGACAAACACAGAAGTCTTC.

In regard to this clone: Any gene name here is a mouse gene name. The read terminates 1 residue ahead of where the CDR3 ends, so the germline J gene completes it. This sequence joins TRBV1 and TRBJ1-4; 7 nucleotides align to TRBD1. Germline trimming cut 0 bases from V and 6 bases from J; bases unmatched to any gene: 7. The CDR3 sequence is 16 residues long. The germline CDR1 and CDR2 sequences are NSQYPW and LRSPGD (reference sequence). The CDR3 bases that were read are TGCACCTGCAGTGCAGATAATACAGGGGAGGACGAAAGATTATTT. It encodes CTCSADNTGEDERLF. The full CDR3 is CTCSADNTGEDERLFF.

Worth noting for this clone: Gene names are mouse gene names. The CDR3 end lies 1 residue beyond the end of the read and is filled in from the germline J gene. The chain employs TRBV3 and TRBJ1-4, with a weak D call TRBD1 (6 bases). The CDR3 extends over 15 amino acids. Per the germline V gene, CDR1 is SNHLY and CDR2 is FYNGKV (reference sequence). The V end was cut by 1 base, the J end by 2 bases, with 8 bases between. The covered CDR3 bases are TGTGCCAGCAGCTTAGGGGGGGGCTCCAACGAAAGATTATTT. Encoded protein: CASSLGGGSNERLF. The entire CDR3 is CASSLGGGSNERLFF.

Worth noting for this clone: These gene names are mouse names. The read ends 1 residue before the CDR3 terminus; that terminus is restored from the germline J gene. The rearrangement joins TRBV16 to TRBJ1-2; 7 nucleotides match TRBD1. This CDR3 is 14 amino acids long. CDR1 and CDR2 from the germline V gene are SGHSA and FRNQAP. V lost 4 bases, J lost 4 bases, and 6 bases stayed unmatched. The CDR3 region is CASSSRGGSSDYTF. Partial CDR3 DNA: TGTGCAAGCAGCTCCAGGGGGGGGAGCTCCGACTACACC.

Details on this clone: The gene names here belong to mouse. The read comes to an end 1 residue before the CDR3 does, leaving the germline J gene to fill in the end. The chain joins TRBV4 to TRBJ1-1; 7 positions agree with TRBD1. Germline V CDR1 and CDR2: LGHDT, YNNKQL (reference sequence). The V gene end was trimmed by 3 bases and the J gene end by 4 bases; junction bases not matched to a gene: 2. The CDR3 sequence is 13 residues long. The covered CDR3 bases are TGTGCCAGCAGCTACACAGGGGCCACAGAAGTCTTC. Residues: CASSYTGATEVF. The full-length CDR3 reads as CASSYTGATEVFF.

As concerns this clone: Gene names are the mouse ones. The read falls 1 residue short of the CDR3 end, and the missing part is taken from the germline J gene. V usage is TRBV15 and J usage is TRBJ1-3, with D possibly matching TRBD1 (6 bases). The V end lost 6 bases, the J end lost 2 bases, and 8 bases lay between the germline ends. The CDR3 totals 13 residues. The V gene's germline CDR1 is SGHND and CDR2 FRSKSL. The covered CDR3 bases are TGTGCCAGCAGGCCAGGGGCTGGAAATACGCTCTAT. Translated: CASRPGAGNTLY. The entire CDR3 protein is CASRPGAGNTLYF.

Regarding this clone: Germline and genes: mouse. From the germline J gene comes the end of the CDR3, since the read stops 1 residue before it. J is TRBJ2-7 and V is TRBV29, with D unclear. CDR3 length: 11 amino acids. CDR1 and CDR2 (germline): MSHET, SYDVDS. Trimming pared 3 bases from V and 4 bases from J, leaving 4 bases between. The CDR3 loop reads CASSFPYEQYF. CDR3 bases read: TGTGCTAGCAGTTTCCCGTATGAACAGTAC. Full variable domain (remainder filled in from reference TRBV29 and TRBJ2-7): DMKVTQMPRYLIKRMGENVLLECGQDMSHETMYWYRQDPGLGLQLIYISYDVDSNSEGDIPKGYRVSRKKREHFSLILDSAKTNQTSVYFCASSFPYEQYFGPGTRLTVL.

On this clone: Mouse gene names apply. Sequencing ends 1 residue short of the CDR3 end; the germline J gene provides the rest. The rearrangement joins TRBV12-2 to TRBJ1-1; 10 bases align to TRBD1. Germline V gene sequence: CDR1 SGHLS, CDR2 HYDKME. The V segment lost 0 bases and the J segment 3 bases; nucleotides outside the gene matches: 6. The CDR3 extends over 16 amino acids. CDR3 bases read: TGTGCCAGCTCTCTCTGGGACAGGGGAGGGGACACAGAAGTCTTC. It codes for CASSLWDRGGDTEVF. The whole CDR3 sequence reads CASSLWDRGGDTEVFF.

A word on this clone: The germline and genes are mouse ones. Coverage ceases 1 residue before the CDR3 finishes, and the germline J gene fills in the end. The rearrangement uses TRBV13-1 and TRBJ1-2; D may be TRBD1 (5 bases). Trimming left V 4 bases short and J 0 bases short, with 7 bases between. CDR3 length: 13 amino acids. In germline, CDR1 is NSHNY, CDR2 SYGAGN. CDR3 sequence reads: CASSRTSNSDYTF. The covered CDR3 bases are TGTGCCAGCAGTCGGACATCAAACTCCGACTACACC.

Comments on this clone: Genes here carry mouse names. The CDR3 end lies 1 residue beyond the end of the read and is filled in from the germline J gene. The chain links TRBV13-2 to TRBJ2-1; TRBD1 or TRBD2 may be the D gene (6 bases each). Between the trimmed V and J ends, which lost 5 bases and 1 base, there was a span of 16 bases. Per germline, CDR1 NNHNN and CDR2 SYGAGS (reference sequence). The CDR3 extends over 16 amino acids. The CDR3 sequence is CASGGAREKNYAEQFF. CDR3 DNA (partial): TGTGCCAGCGGGGGGGCTCGGGAGAAGAACTATGCTGAGCAGTTC.

This clone was seen only a few times. Germline and genes: mouse. The CDR3 end falls 1 residue outside the read, so it is completed with the germline J gene. V and J are TRBV29 and TRBJ1-2, with a tentative D call TRBD1 (6 bases). Germline V lookup: CDR1 MSHET, CDR2 SYDVDS. The CDR3 is made up of 14 amino acids. The ends were cut back, 5 bases at V and 0 bases at J, with 10 bases in the middle. CDR3 region: CASSPGTTNSDYTF. The CDR3 DNA, read in part, is TGTGCTAGCAGTCCCGGGACAACAAACTCCGACTACACC.

With respect to this clone: Gene names and germline refer to mouse. Partial CDR3 DNA: TGTGCCAGCAGCCCAGGGACAGCAAACTCCGACTACACC. Translation gives CASSPGTANSDYT. The whole CDR3 sequence reads CASSPGTANSDYTF. V is TRBV4 and J is TRBJ1-2, with TRBD1 matching over 7 bases. The read falls 1 residue short of the CDR3 end, and the missing part is taken from the germline J gene. CDR1 and CDR2 from the germline V gene are LGHDT and YNNKQL (reference sequence). This CDR3 has 14 amino acids. The V segment lost 5 bases and the J segment 0 bases; nucleotides outside the gene matches: 3.

On this clone itself: Genes here carry mouse names. The read ends 1 residue early relative to the CDR3; the germline J gene fills the gap. This chain uses TRBV2 with TRBJ2-1, with 11 bases aligning to TRBD2. Trimming cost V 4 bases and J 6 bases; bases outside gene matches: 5. CDR1 LGHNA and CDR2 YSYQKL come from the germline V gene. The CDR3 consists of 15 residues. The CDR3 reads CASSPKLGGRAEQFF. CDR3 DNA, as far as it was read: TGTGCCAGCAGCCCAAAACTGGGGGGGCGTGCTGAGCAGTTC.

About this clone itself: All gene names here are mouse names. With the read ending 1 residue before the CDR3 end, the germline J gene is used to fill in that end. V gene TRBV3 combines with J gene TRBJ1-3; D uncertain. CDR1 is SNHLY, CDR2 FYNGKV, per germline (reference sequence). The CDR3 consists of 14 residues. V was pared by 5 bases and J by 0 bases, with 8 bases between. The CDR3 is CASSQTSSGNTLYF. The part of the CDR3 DNA that was read is TGTGCCAGCAGCCAGACATCTTCTGGAAATACGCTCTAT. The full variable domain, its missing parts supplied by reference TRBV3 and TRBJ1-3, is GPKVLQIPSHQIIDMGQMVTLNCDPVSNHLYFYWYKQILGQQMEFLVNFYNGKVMEKSKLFKDQFSVERPDGSYFTLKIQPTALEDSAVYFCASSQTSSGNTLYFGEGSRLIVV.

Comments on this clone: The genes and germline here are from mouse. The sequence runs out 1 residue before the end of the CDR3; the remainder is reconstructed from the germline J gene. V gene TRBV16 combines with J gene TRBJ2-4, with D possibly called TRBD1 or TRBD2 (5 bases each). CDR1 is SGHSA, CDR2 FRNQAP, per germline. The CDR3 is 12 residues long. The ends were cut back, 6 bases at V and 1 base at J, with 5 bases in the middle. CDR3 protein: CASRGGQNTLYF. The CDR3 DNA, read in part, is TGTGCAAGCAGGGGGGGTCAAAACACCTTGTAC.

Comment on this clone: These gene names are mouse names. The read halts 1 residue ahead of the CDR3 end, with the missing end drawn from the germline J gene. This chain joins TRBV15 and TRBJ2-2; a weak D match, TRBD2 (7 bases). The CDR3 sequence is 15 residues long. Deletions cut 3 bases from V and 0 bases from J, with 8 bases between. Germline V gene sequence: CDR1 SGHND, CDR2 FRSKSL. CDR3 sequence reads: CASSLGGPNTGQLYF. The covered CDR3 bases are TGTGCCAGCAGTTTGGGGGGCCCAAACACCGGGCAGCTCTAC.

Regarding this clone: Mouse gene names and germline throughout. The read gets to within 1 residue of the CDR3 end, and the germline J gene fills in the rest. The chain is built from TRBV2 and TRBJ1-1; D perhaps matches TRBD1 (5 bases). Trimming cost V 0 bases and J 1 base, with 12 bases left between them. CDR1 is LGHNA and CDR2 is YSYQKL in the germline V gene. The CDR3 consists of 16 residues. The CDR3 here is CASSQDRGGRNTEVFF. The covered CDR3 bases are TGTGCCAGCAGCCAAGATCGGGGGGGGAGGAACACAGAAGTCTTC.

This clone was picked up one time. The genes and germline here are from mouse. Incomplete CDR3 DNA: TGTGCCAGCTCTCTCGGGGGCCCCAACGAAAGATTATTT. Protein: CASSLGGPNERLF. In full, the CDR3 is CASSLGGPNERLFF. The chain is built from TRBV12-2 and TRBJ1-4; D is perhaps TRBD1 (6 bases). The read ends 1 residue before the CDR3 terminus; that terminus is restored from the germline J gene. Trimming stripped 0 bases from V and 3 bases from J, with 7 bases between. Germline-derived CDR1 and CDR2 are SGHLS and HYDKME. The CDR3 is made up of 14 amino acids.

As concerns this clone: Germline and genes here are mouse. With the read ending 1 residue before the CDR3 end, the germline J gene is used to fill in that end. The chain uses TRBV1 and TRBJ1-1, with D possibly TRBD1 on 5 matching bases. CDR1 and CDR2 (germline): NSQYPW, LRSPGD (reference sequence). The CDR3 length is 14 residues. V lost 0 bases and J lost 1, with 6 bases in between. The CDR3: CTCSAERGNTEVFF. CDR3 DNA (partial): TGCACCTGCAGTGCAGAAAGGGGAAACACAGAAGTCTTC.

Comment on this clone: Gene labels here are mouse ones. The read comes to an end 1 residue before the CDR3 does, leaving the germline J gene to fill in the end. The rearrangement links TRBV4 to TRBJ2-1, with D maybe TRBD1 (6 bases). This CDR3 is 15 amino acids long. Per the germline V gene, CDR1 is LGHDT and CDR2 is YNNKQL (reference sequence). V gave up 5 bases and J gave up 2 bases, with 13 bases separating them. The sequenced part of the CDR3 DNA is TGTGCCAGCAGCCCCCGTCAGGGGTACTATGCTGAGCAGTTC. This encodes CASSPRQGYYAEQF. The full CDR3 is CASSPRQGYYAEQFF.

For this clone: All gene names here are mouse names. The missing CDR3 end, 1 residue past where the read stops, is filled in from the germline J gene. The J gene is TRBJ2-5, the V gene TRBV31, with 8 positions matching TRBD2. V lost 1 base, J lost 6 bases, and 3 bases stayed unmatched. The CDR3 runs to 13 residues. Germline V gene data show CDR1 as GKSSPN and CDR2 as SITVG. The CDR3 is CAWSRWGEDTQYF. Incomplete CDR3 DNA: TGTGCCTGGAGTCGCTGGGGGGAGGACACCCAGTAC. Full variable domain (missing parts from reference TRBV31 and TRBJ2-5): AQTIHQWPVAEIKAVGSPLSLGCTIKGKSSPNLYWYWQATGGTLQQLFYSITVGQVESVVQLNLSASRPKDDQFILSTEKLLLSHSGFYLCAWSRWGEDTQYFGPGTRLLVL.

Details on this clone: Gene names refer to mouse genes. The missing CDR3 end, 1 residue past where the read stops, is filled in from the germline J gene. The J gene is TRBJ2-2, the V gene TRBV26; D perhaps matches TRBD1 (6 bases). The germline CDR1 and CDR2 sequences are KGHPV and FQNQEV (reference sequence). Trimming took off 5 bases at V and 0 bases at J, with 7 bases between the two ends. This CDR3 has 14 amino acids. CDR3 region: CASSSGANTGQLYF. The part of the CDR3 DNA that was read is TGTGCCAGCAGTTCAGGGGCAAACACCGGGCAGCTCTAC.